The T cell receptor (beta chain) under discussion was sequenced for a study of OX40 agonist ivuxolimab in advanced cancers. As regards this clone: Its matching antigen is unknown.

Using immunoSEQ multiplex PCR, the repertoire was profiled, and TCRdb retains in-frame clones only, with some absent. The data contain some 86,000 clones, around 92% of them singletons. The CDR3 covers 13 residues. The V end was cut by 7 bases, the J end by 0 bases, with 7 bases between. Germline CDR1 reads ENHRY; CDR2 reads SYGVKD. Study-wide findings and caveats: More expanded clones were found, on average, in CD8+ than in CD4+ T cells.

V usage is TRBV10-3 and J usage is TRBJ2-1; no clear D. This clonotype originated in an adult with an advanced solid tumor such as melanoma, head and neck, liver or kidney cancer. Sequences were derived from CD4+ or CD8+ T cells sorted from blood, sampled in a trial of the OX40 agonist ivuxolimab. CDR3 coding DNA: TGTGCCATCAAGGCTCCCTCCTACAATGAGCAGTTCTTC. It yields the protein CAIKAPSYNEQFF.